The 21 T cell receptor beta chains in this list originate from one sample, sequenced in a study of CD8+ T cells in alopecia areata. Following RNA extraction, reverse transcription yielded cDNA that acted as the sequencing template. Method: immunoSEQ multiplex PCR; TCRdb's copy keeps in-frame clones and lacks some. The sample counts about 270,000 clones, none seen once; the ten largest own more than 1%. Sorting of pooled cutaneous lymph node cells was based on CD4, CD8alpha, NKG2D, NKG2ACE and other markers. The sequencing sample was made of CD4+ T cells sorted from a lymph node. The receptors stem from a C3H/HeJ mouse with alopecia areata. The MHC haplotype of this mouse line is H2-k.

This clone occurred a few times. The germline and genes are mouse ones. From the germline J gene comes the end of the CDR3, since the read stops 4 residues before it. The V call is TRBV1, the J call TRBJ2-4; 10 bases align to TRBD1. There are 16 residues in the CDR3. Trimming took 3 bases from V and 0 from J; bases not matched to a gene: 3. The V gene's germline CDR1 is NSQYPW and CDR2 LRSPGD (reference sequence). The sequenced CDR3 bases are TGCACCTGCAGTGCGGGACAGGGGAGGAGTCAAAAC. This gives the protein CTCSAGQGRSQN. The whole CDR3 sequence reads CTCSAGQGRSQNTLYF.

This clone was picked up a small number of times. Gene and germline names: mouse. With the read ending 4 residues before the CDR3 end, the germline J gene is used to fill in that end. This chain connects TRBV19 to TRBJ2-3, with D maybe TRBD1 (5 bases). V was shortened by 4 bases and J by 0 bases, with 12 bases between the two germline ends. Germline V gene sequence: CDR1 FNHDT, CDR2 SITEND (reference sequence). CDR3 size: 15 residues. The CDR3 spells CASSRQILSAETLYF. CDR3 DNA (partial): TGTGCCAGCAGTCGACAGATCCTTAGTGCAGAA. Full variable domain (outside the CDR3, taken from reference TRBV19 and TRBJ2-3): GGIITQTPKFLIGQEGQKLTLKCQQNFNHDTMYWYRQDSGKGLRLIYYSITENDLQKGDLSEGYDASREKKSSFSLTVTSAQKNEMAVFLCASSRQILSAETLYFGSGTRLTVL.

This clone was counted a few times. Mouse gene names apply. The CDR3 goes on 4 residues after the read ends, and that part is filled in from the germline J gene. This chain connects TRBV1 to TRBJ2-7, with 8 bases identical to TRBD2. CDR3 length: 14 residues. Germline V lookup: CDR1 NSQYPW, CDR2 LRSPGD (reference sequence). The V and J ends lost 6 bases and 0 bases, in that order; junction bases with no gene match: 4. The CDR3 bases that were read are TGCACCTGCAGCTACTGGGGGAGCTCCTAT. This sequence encodes CTCSYWGSSY. The whole CDR3 protein is CTCSYWGSSYEQYF.

Only a few counts were recorded for this clone. Germline and genes: mouse. The read falls 4 residues short of the CDR3 end, and the missing part is taken from the germline J gene. The rearrangement uses TRBV13-2 and TRBJ1-1; TRBD1 agrees at 8 bases. CDR1 NNHNN and CDR2 SYGAGS come from the germline V gene (reference sequence). Trimming cost V 1 base and J 1 base; bases outside gene matches: 0. The CDR3 runs to 14 residues. The CDR3 DNA, read in part, is TGTGCCAGCGGTGATACAGGGGGAAACACA. Amino acids: CASGDTGGNT. The whole CDR3 protein reads CASGDTGGNTEVFF.

On this clone: Any gene name here is a mouse gene name. The read ends 4 residues shy of where the CDR3 ends; the end is completed using the germline J gene. The chain joins TRBV13-1 to TRBJ2-7; perhaps TRBD2 as D (6 bases). The CDR3 runs 14 residues. Trimming stripped 3 bases from V and 3 bases from J, with 13 bases between. Germline loops: CDR1 NSHNY, CDR2 SYGAGN. The CDR3 bases that were read are TGTGCCAGCAGTGGTCCGGGACTCTTCTAT. This sequence encodes CASSGPGLFY. Given in full, the CDR3 is CASSGPGLFYEQYF.

The sample holds a few counts of this clone. Mouse gene names apply. The CDR3 end is not reached by the read, which stops 4 residues before it; the germline J gene fills it in. Other DNA variants within this sample encode the same CDR3. This rearrangement joins TRBV31 to TRBJ2-1; TRBD2 aligns across 10 bases. Trimming at V came to 1 base and at J to 1 base, leaving 4 bases not matched to a gene. Per the germline V gene, CDR1 is GKSSPN and CDR2 is SITVG. This CDR3 is built from 16 residues. CDR3 DNA, as far as it was read: TGTGCCTGGAGTCCTAGACTGGGGGGAAACTATGCT. Translating it yields CAWSPRLGGNYA. The whole CDR3 protein is CAWSPRLGGNYAEQFF.

Details on this clone: Mouse germline and gene names are used. CDR3 region: CASSAGTPNSDYTF. CDR3 bases read: TGTGCCAGCAGTGCCGGGACACCAAACTCC. The chain joins TRBV13-3 to TRBJ1-2, with a possible D match to TRBD1 (6 bases). The read ends 4 residues shy of where the CDR3 ends; the end is completed using the germline J gene. With 3 bases removed from V and 0 bases from J, the gap between germline ends came to 9 bases. The CDR3 has 14 residues. The germline gives CDR1 NNHDY, CDR2 SYVADS.

This clone was recorded a few times. All gene names here are mouse names. Coverage ceases 4 residues before the CDR3 finishes, and the germline J gene fills in the end. The chain employs TRBV5 and TRBJ2-4; TRBD1 aligns across 8 bases. There are 15 residues in the CDR3. CDR1 LGHNA and CDR2 YNLKQL come from the germline V gene (reference sequence). CDR3 sequence: CASSHDRGGENTLYF. The sequenced part of the CDR3 DNA is TGTGCCAGCAGCCACGACAGGGGAGGAGAGAAC.

This clone was detected only a few times. Gene and germline names: mouse. The read stops 4 residues short of the end of the CDR3; the missing end is completed from the germline J gene. The rearrangement uses TRBV29 and TRBJ2-1; 9 bases map to TRBD1. Germline V CDR1 and CDR2: MSHET, SYDVDS. The CDR3 spans 14 residues. CDR3 bases read: TGTGCTAGCAGTTTATGGACAGGGGAGGCT. It specifies CASSLWTGEA. The CDR3 as a whole reads CASSLWTGEAEQFF.

In the case of this clone: The gene names given are mouse names. The observed sequence ends 4 residues before the CDR3 terminus, with the missing tail filled in from the germline J gene. The chain couples TRBV17 to TRBJ2-1; 13 nucleotides agree with TRBD2. CDR1 and CDR2 (germline): MNHDT, YYDKIL. CDR3 length: 21 residues. Incomplete CDR3 DNA: TGTGCTAGCAGGAGACGGACAGGGGGCCGTATAAAGGACTGGGGGGGCGCT. Translation: CASRRRTGGRIKDWGGA. The CDR3 reads in full as CASRRRTGGRIKDWGGAEQFF.

With respect to this clone: Mouse gene names apply. The read ends 4 residues early relative to the CDR3; the germline J gene fills the gap. V and J are TRBV13-2 and TRBJ2-2; the D gene is possibly TRBD1 (5 bases). CDR3 length equals 17 residues. Germline V gene sequence: CDR1 NNHNN, CDR2 SYGAGS (reference sequence). V gave up 1 base and J gave up 0 bases, with 13 bases separating them. CDR3 DNA, as far as it was read: TGTGCCAGCGGTGATTCCAGGGAAAAAGCAAACACCGGG. The encoded protein is CASGDSREKANTG. The whole CDR3 sequence reads CASGDSREKANTGQLYF.

Note on this clone: Germline and genes here are mouse. The CDR3 extends 4 residues past the end of the read, so its final part is completed from the germline J gene. V and J are TRBV19 and TRBJ2-5; 8 bases align to TRBD1. The CDR3 covers 14 residues. The germline V gene encodes CDR1 FNHDT and CDR2 SITEND (reference sequence). CDR3 in amino acids: CASSAGTGKDTQYF. The sequenced part of the CDR3 DNA is TGTGCCAGCAGTGCCGGGACAGGAAAAGAC.

This clone was seen a few times. The germline and genes are mouse ones. Coverage ceases 4 residues before the CDR3 finishes, and the germline J gene fills in the end. The chain uses TRBV12-1 and TRBJ1-2, with 9 bases aligning to TRBD1. V trimming: 0 bases; J trimming: 0 bases; junction bases outside the gene matches: 7. This CDR3 is built from 17 residues. CDR1 and CDR2 from the germline V gene are SGHSN and HYEKVE. CDR3 in amino acids: CASSLTGGAPSNSDYTF. CDR3 bases read: TGTGCCAGCTCTCTCACAGGGGGCGCTCCTTCAAACTCC.

This clone was recorded a few times. This clone may be a read error of a much larger clone one base away. Gene names follow the mouse nomenclature. Sequencing ends 4 residues short of the CDR3 end; the germline J gene provides the rest. The rearrangement uses TRBV13-1 and TRBJ1-2; no definite D call. V was pared by 1 base and J by 4 bases, with 8 bases between. The germline V gene has CDR1 NSHNY and CDR2 SYGAGN. CDR3 size: 13 residues. CDR3 residues: CASSDWGSSDYTF. Partial CDR3 DNA: TGTGCCAGCAGTGATTGGGGAAGCTCC.

This clone was counted a few times. Gene and germline names: mouse. The CDR3 goes on 4 residues after the read ends, and that part is filled in from the germline J gene. The chain employs TRBV19 and TRBJ2-3; 7 bases fit TRBD1. This CDR3 has 17 amino acids. Germline V lookup: CDR1 FNHDT, CDR2 SITEND (reference sequence). Unmatched junction bases numbered 9, after V lost 2 bases and J lost 0 bases. Incomplete CDR3 DNA: TGTGCCAGCAGTATCCGGGACAGAAAAAATAGTGCAGAA. Its protein product is CASSIRDRKNSAE. The entire CDR3 is CASSIRDRKNSAETLYF.

This clone was found a few times. Mouse gene names apply. The read terminates 4 residues ahead of where the CDR3 ends, so the germline J gene completes it. This chain uses TRBV17 with TRBJ1-1, with 11 bases aligning to TRBD1. The CDR3 totals 16 residues. Trimming at V came to 2 bases and at J to 3 bases, leaving 5 bases not matched to a gene. Germline CDR1 MNHDT, CDR2 YYDKIL. CDR3 DNA, as far as it was read: TGTGCTAGCAGTAGATTGGACAGGGGGCTGGACACA. Protein: CASSRLDRGLDT. From start to end, the CDR3 is CASSRLDRGLDTEVFF.

Only a few counts were recorded for this clone. Genes and germline are mouse. The read finishes 4 residues shy of the CDR3 end, and the germline J gene is used to complete it. The V and J genes are TRBV5 and TRBJ2-1; maybe TRBD2 (5 bases). This CDR3 contains 13 residues. The germline V gene encodes CDR1 LGHNA and CDR2 YNLKQL (reference sequence). Trimming removed 4 bases at V and 6 bases at J, with 10 bases between. This CDR3 is CASSPSTVAEQFF. The DNA read from the CDR3 is TGTGCCAGCAGCCCCTCGACTGTTGCT.

A few counts support this clone. The germline and genes are mouse ones. The read gets to within 4 residues of the CDR3 end, and the germline J gene fills in the rest. Distinct nucleotide sequences in the sample also encode this CDR3. This chain joins TRBV5 and TRBJ2-7; possibly TRBD1 for D (5 bases). The CDR3 is 12 amino acids. Germline V gives CDR1 LGHNA, CDR2 YNLKQL (reference sequence). The V end lost 4 bases, the J end lost 1 base, and 5 bases lay between the germline ends. The CDR3 DNA, read in part, is TGTGCCAGCAGCCGACAGTCCTAT. Translation: CASSRQSY. The CDR3 in its entirety is CASSRQSYEQYF.

Regarding this clone: The listed genes are named as in mouse. The sequenced fragment ends 4 residues before the CDR3 boundary, so the rest is inferred from the germline J gene. The chain has TRBV13-1 and TRBJ1-2, with D maybe TRBD1 (6 bases). Germline V gives CDR1 NSHNY, CDR2 SYGAGN. Trimming took off 5 bases at V and 3 bases at J, with 14 bases between the two ends. CDR3 size: 14 residues. The part of the CDR3 DNA that was read is TGTGCCAGCAGGCCGGGACAACAGGACTCC. Amino acids: CASRPGQQDS. The complete CDR3 reads CASRPGQQDSDYTF.

This clone was detected only a few times. Genes and germline come from the mouse. The missing CDR3 end, 4 residues past where the read stops, is filled in from the germline J gene. This rearrangement joins TRBV13-1 to TRBJ2-3; D not certain. V lost 7 bases and J lost 0, with 9 bases in between. This CDR3 contains 13 residues. Germline assignment: CDR1 NSHNY and CDR2 SYGAGN. The CDR3 sequence is CASGTDSAETLYF. Partial CDR3 DNA: TGTGCCAGCGGAACAGATAGTGCAGAA.

In its sample, this clone was seen a few times. Each gene name is a mouse one. The read halts 4 residues ahead of the CDR3 end, with the missing end drawn from the germline J gene. V is TRBV13-3 and J is TRBJ2-5, with TRBD2 identical over 8 bases. This CDR3 has 13 residues. The germline V gene encodes CDR1 NNHDY and CDR2 SYVADS. The DNA read from the CDR3 is TGTGCCAGCAGTGCGACTGGGGCAGAC. It specifies CASSATGAD. The whole CDR3 region reads CASSATGADTQYF.